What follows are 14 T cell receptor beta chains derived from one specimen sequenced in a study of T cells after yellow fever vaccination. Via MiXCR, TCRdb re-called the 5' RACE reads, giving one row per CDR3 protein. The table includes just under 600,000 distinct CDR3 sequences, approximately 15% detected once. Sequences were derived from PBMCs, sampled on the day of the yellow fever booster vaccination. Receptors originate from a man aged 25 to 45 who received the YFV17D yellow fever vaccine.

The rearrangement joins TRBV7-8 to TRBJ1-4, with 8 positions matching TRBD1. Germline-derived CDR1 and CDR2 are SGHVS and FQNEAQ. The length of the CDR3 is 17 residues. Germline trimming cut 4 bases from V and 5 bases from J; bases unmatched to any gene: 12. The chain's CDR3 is CASSSGQDGSINEKLFF. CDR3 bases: TGTGCCAGCAGCTCGGGACAGGATGGGTCGATCAATGAAAAACTGTTTTTT.

CDR3 DNA sequence: TGTGCCAGCAGTTTAACTAGGAAATTCTTC. As protein: CASSLTRKFF. The chain joins TRBV12-3 or TRBV12-4 to TRBJ2-1, with a weak D call TRBD2 (5 bases). With 2 bases removed from V and 16 bases from J, the gap between germline ends came to 9 bases. The CDR3 has 10 amino acids.

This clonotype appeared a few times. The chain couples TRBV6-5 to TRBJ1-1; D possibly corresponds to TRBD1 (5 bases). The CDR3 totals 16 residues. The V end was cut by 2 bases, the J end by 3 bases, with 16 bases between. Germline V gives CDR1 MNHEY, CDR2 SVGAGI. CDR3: CASSYRQGGADTEAFF. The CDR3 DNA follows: TGTGCCAGCAGTTACAGGCAGGGTGGGGCGGACACTGAAGCTTTCTTT.

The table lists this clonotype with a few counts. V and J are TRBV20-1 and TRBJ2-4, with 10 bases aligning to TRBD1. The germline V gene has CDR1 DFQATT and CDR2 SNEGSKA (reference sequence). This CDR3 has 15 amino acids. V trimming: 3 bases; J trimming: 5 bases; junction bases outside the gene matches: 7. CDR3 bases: TGCAGTGCTAGGGGGCCGGGACAGGGGCAAAACATTCAGTACTTC. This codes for CSARGPGQGQNIQYF.

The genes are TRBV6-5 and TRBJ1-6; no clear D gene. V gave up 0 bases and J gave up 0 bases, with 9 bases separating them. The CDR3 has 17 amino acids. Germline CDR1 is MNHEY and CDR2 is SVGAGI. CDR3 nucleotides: TGTGCCAGCAGTTACTCGACGGAGAGCTCCTATAATTCACCCCTCCACTTT. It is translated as CASSYSTESSYNSPLHF.

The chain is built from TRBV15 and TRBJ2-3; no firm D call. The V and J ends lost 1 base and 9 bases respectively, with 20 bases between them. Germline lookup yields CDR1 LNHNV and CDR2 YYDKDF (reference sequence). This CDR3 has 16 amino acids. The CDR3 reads CATSRASPRLVMTQYF. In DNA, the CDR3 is TGTGCCACCAGCAGAGCCTCCCCGCGGCTAGTGATGACGCAGTATTTT.

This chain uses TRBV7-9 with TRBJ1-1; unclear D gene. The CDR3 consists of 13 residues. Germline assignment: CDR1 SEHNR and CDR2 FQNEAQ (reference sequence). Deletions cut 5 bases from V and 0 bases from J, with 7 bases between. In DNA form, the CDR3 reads TGTGCCAGCAGCATGAATATGAACACTGAAGCTTTCTTT. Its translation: CASSMNMNTEAFF.

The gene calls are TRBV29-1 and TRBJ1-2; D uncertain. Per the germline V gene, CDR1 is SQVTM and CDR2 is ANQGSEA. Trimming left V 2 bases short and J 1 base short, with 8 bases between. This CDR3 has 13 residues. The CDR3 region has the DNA TGCAGCGTTGAAAGTGGATTTAACTATGGCTACACCTTC. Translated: CSVESGFNYGYTF.

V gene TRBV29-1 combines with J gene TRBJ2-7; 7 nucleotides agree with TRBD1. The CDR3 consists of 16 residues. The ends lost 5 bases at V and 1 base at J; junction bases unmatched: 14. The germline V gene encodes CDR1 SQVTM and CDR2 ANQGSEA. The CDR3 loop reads CSVTGVSGQRSYEQYF. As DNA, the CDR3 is TGCAGCGTTACGGGCGTTTCGGGACAGCGATCCTACGAGCAGTACTTC.

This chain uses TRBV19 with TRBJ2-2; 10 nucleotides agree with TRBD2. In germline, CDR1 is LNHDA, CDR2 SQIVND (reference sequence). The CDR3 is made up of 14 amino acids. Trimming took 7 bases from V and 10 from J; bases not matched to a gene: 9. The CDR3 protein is CASKEASGSVELFF. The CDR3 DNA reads TGTGCCAGTAAAGAGGCTAGCGGGAGCGTGGAGCTGTTTTTT.

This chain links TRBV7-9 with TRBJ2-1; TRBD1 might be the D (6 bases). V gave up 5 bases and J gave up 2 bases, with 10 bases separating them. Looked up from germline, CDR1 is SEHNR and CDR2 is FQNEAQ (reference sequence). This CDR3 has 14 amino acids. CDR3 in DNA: TGTGCCAGCAGCCAGGGGCTAGCCTACAATGAGCAGTTCTTC. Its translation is CASSQGLAYNEQFF.

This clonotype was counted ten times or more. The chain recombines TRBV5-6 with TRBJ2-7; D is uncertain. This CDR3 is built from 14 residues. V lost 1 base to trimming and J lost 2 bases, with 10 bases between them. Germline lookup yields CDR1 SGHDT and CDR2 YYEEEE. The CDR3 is CASSLTPETYEQYF. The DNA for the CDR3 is TGTGCCAGCAGCTTGACGCCGGAAACCTACGAGCAGTACTTC. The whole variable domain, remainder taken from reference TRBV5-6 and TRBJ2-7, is DAGVTQSPTHLIKTRGQQVTLRCSPKSGHDTVSWYQQALGQGPQFIFQYYEEEERQRGNFPDRFSGHQFPNYSSELNVNALLLGDSALYLCASSLTPETYEQYFGPGTRLTVT.

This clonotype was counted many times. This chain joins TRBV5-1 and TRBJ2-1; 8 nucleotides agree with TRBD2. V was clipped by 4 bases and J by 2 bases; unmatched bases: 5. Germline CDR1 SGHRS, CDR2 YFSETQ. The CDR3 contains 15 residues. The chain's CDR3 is CASSASGRTYNEQFF. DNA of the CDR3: TGCGCCAGCAGCGCCAGCGGGAGAACCTACAATGAGCAGTTCTTC. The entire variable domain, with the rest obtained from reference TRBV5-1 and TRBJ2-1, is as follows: KAGVTQTPRYLIKTRGQQVTLSCSPISGHRSVSWYQQTPGQGLQFLFEYFSETQRNKGNFPGRFSGRQFSNSRSEMNVSTLELGDSALYLCASSASGRTYNEQFFGPGTRLTVL.

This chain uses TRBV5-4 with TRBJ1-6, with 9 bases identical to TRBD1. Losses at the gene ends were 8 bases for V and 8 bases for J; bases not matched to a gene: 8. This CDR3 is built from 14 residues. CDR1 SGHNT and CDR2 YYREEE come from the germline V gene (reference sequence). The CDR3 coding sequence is TGTGCCAGTAGGGAAACAGGGGGCGATTCACCCCTCCACTTT. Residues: CASRETGGDSPLHF. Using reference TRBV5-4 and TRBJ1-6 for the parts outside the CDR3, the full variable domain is ETGVTQSPTHLIKTRGQQVTLRCSSQSGHNTVSWYQQALGQGPQFIFQYYREEENGRGNFPPRFSGLQFPNYSSELNVNALELDDSALYLCASRETGGDSPLHFGNGTRLTVT.